Detailed here is one TCR beta chain. Its antigen is not known. These data are taken from a study of beta chain features in type 1 diabetes. Study results and limitations: Individuals with type 1 diabetes displayed fewer insertions and more deletions at VDJ junctions.

Isolated RNA was reverse transcribed in full, so expressed TCRB transcripts were sequenced. The average output of naive, central memory and regulatory T cell samples was approximately 3.6 million reads. Assay used: immunoSEQ multiplex PCR; TCRdb lists only in-frame clones, some missing. The sample has almost 250,000 clones; around 14% are singletons. Germline lookup yields CDR1 MGHDK and CDR2 SYGVNS. This CDR3 has 14 residues. V dropped 5 bases and J dropped 4 bases, with 14 bases sitting between them. Using CD45RO/CCR7/CD25/CD127/CD95/CD27, CD4+ naive, central memory, regulatory and stem cell-like memory cells were sorted. All sorted populations exceeded 95% purity.

The chain combines TRBV25-1 with TRBJ1-1; D unresolved. Input material: naive CD4+ T cells from blood. This TCR was recovered from a woman between 40 and 50 years old in good health. CDR3 bases: TGTGCCAGCAGTCGAGACTCGGTGAGCACTGAAGCTTTCTTT. It translates to CASSRDSVSTEAFF.